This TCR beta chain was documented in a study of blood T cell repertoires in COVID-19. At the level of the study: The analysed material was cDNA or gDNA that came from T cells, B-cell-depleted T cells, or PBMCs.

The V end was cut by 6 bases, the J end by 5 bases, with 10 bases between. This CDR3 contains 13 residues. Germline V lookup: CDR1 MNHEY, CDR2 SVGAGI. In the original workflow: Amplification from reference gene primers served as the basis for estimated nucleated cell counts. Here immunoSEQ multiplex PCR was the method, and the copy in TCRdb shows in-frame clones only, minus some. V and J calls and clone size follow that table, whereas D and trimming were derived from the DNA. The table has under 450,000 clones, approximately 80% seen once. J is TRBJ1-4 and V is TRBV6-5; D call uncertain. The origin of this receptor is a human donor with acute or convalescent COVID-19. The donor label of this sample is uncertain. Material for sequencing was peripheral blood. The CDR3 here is CASRFRWNEKLFF. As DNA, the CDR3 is TGTGCCAGCAGATTCAGGTGGAATGAAAAACTGTTTTTT.